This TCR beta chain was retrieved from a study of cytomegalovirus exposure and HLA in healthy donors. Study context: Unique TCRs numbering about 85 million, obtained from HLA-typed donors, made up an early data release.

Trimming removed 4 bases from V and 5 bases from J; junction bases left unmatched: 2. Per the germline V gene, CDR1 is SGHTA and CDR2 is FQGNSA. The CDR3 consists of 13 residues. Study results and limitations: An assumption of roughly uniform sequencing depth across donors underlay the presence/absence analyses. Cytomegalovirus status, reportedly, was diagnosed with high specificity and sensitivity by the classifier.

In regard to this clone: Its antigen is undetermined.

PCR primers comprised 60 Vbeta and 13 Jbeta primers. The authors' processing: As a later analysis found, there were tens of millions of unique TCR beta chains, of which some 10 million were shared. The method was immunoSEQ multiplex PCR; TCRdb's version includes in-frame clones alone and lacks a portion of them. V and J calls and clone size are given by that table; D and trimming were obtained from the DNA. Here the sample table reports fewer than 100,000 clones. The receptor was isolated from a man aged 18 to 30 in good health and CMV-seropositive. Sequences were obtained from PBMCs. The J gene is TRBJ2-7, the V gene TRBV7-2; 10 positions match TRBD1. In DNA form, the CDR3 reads TGTGCCAGCAGCTCTGACAGGGGGCACGAGCAGTACTTC. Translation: CASSSDRGHEQYF.